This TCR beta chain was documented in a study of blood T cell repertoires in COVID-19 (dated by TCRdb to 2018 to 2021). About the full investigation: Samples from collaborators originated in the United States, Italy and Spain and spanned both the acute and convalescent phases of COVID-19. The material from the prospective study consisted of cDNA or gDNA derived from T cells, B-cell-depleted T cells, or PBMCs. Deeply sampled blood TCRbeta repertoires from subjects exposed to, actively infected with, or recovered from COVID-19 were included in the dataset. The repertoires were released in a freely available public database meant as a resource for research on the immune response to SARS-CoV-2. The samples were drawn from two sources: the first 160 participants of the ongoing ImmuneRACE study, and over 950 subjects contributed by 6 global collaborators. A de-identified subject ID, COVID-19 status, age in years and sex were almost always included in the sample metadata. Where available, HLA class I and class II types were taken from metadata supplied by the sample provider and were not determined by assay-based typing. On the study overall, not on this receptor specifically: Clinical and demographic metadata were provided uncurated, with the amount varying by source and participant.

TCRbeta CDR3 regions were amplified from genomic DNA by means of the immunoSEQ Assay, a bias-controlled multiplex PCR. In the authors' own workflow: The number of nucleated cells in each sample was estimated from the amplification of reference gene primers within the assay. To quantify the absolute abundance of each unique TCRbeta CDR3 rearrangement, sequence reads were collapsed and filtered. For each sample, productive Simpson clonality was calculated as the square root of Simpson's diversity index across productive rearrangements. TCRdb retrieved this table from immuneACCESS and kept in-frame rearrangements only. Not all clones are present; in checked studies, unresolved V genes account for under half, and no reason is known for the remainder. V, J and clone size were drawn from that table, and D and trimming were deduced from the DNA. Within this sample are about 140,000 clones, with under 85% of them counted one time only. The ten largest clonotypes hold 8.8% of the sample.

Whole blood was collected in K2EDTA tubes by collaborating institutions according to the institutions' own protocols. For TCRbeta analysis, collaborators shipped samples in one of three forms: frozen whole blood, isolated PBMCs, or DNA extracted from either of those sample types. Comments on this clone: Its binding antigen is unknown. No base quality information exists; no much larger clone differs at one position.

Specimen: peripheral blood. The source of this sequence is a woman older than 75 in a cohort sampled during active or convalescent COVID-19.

The DNA sequence follows: TGTGCCAGCAGCGCCTCACCTACGTGGGGAAACACCATATATTTT. Translation gives CASSASPTWGNTIYF. The rearranged chain carries TRBV9 and TRBJ1-3; the D gene lacks a confident call. The CDR1 and CDR2 encoded by the germline V gene are SGDLS and YYNGEE. Deletion took 3 bases off V and 4 bases off J, with a span of 14 bases between the germline ends. The CDR3 contains 15 residues, cysteine and phenylalanine counted. Here the CDR3 DNA is all that survives: 45 bases in frame from base 1.